These 9 T cell receptor beta chains share one sample of origin, sequenced in a study of neurological immune-mediated disorders. TCRdb ran MiXCR on the 5' RACE reads and lists one entry per CDR3 protein. The sample holds 25,000 to 35,000 distinct CDR3 sequences, about 1.6% seen once. The sequenced material came from PBMCs. These receptors were taken from a woman in her 30s with multiple sclerosis.

In this sample, this clonotype turned up many times. The chain combines TRBV20-1 with TRBJ2-7, with TRBD1 identical over 7 bases. Losses at the gene ends were 4 bases for V and 2 bases for J; bases not matched to a gene: 5. Looked up from germline, CDR1 is DFQATT and CDR2 is SNEGSKA (reference sequence). CDR3 length equals 13 residues. This CDR3 is CSANRDSTYEQYF. DNA for the CDR3: TGCAGTGCTAACCGGGACAGTACCTACGAGCAGTACTTC.

This clonotype was detected many times. The rearrangement uses TRBV4-1 and TRBJ2-1, with D possibly TRBD1 on 6 matching bases. Germline CDR1 reads MGHRA; CDR2 reads YSYEKL. The CDR3 has 16 amino acids. Trimming shortened V by 3 bases and J by 5 bases, and 17 bases separated the two germline ends. The CDR3 protein is CASSHSTGTFNNEQFF. DNA for the CDR3: TGCGCCAGCAGCCATTCCACCGGGACATTCAACAATGAGCAGTTCTTC.

This clonotype was seen ten or more times. The genes are TRBV5-6 and TRBJ2-3; D remains unclear. The CDR3 extends over 14 amino acids. V was clipped by 0 bases and J by 3 bases, with 8 bases between them. Germline loops: CDR1 SGHDT, CDR2 YYEEEE. CDR3 coding DNA: TGTGCCAGCAGCTTGGTCCGCCAGACAGATACGCAGTATTTT. Translated: CASSLVRQTDTQYF.

This clonotype was seen repeatedly, ten times or more. The J gene is TRBJ2-3, the V gene TRBV15, with unresolved D. The V end was cut by 1 base, the J end by 1 base, with 15 bases between. The CDR3 runs 17 residues. Germline loops: CDR1 LNHNV, CDR2 YYDKDF (reference sequence). CDR3 DNA: TGTGCCACCAGCAGAGTGGTGTTCTCGGTGGGCACAGATACGCAGTATTTT. Encoded protein: CATSRVVFSVGTDTQYF. Supplemented by reference TRBV15 and TRBJ2-3, the full variable domain reads DAMVIQNPRYQVTQFGKPVTLSCSQTLNHNVMYWYQQKSSQAPKLLFHYYDKDFNNEADTPDNFQSRRPNTSFCFLDIRSPGLGDTAMYLCATSRVVFSVGTDTQYFGPGTRLTVL.

This clonotype was seen many times. The CDR3 DNA sequence: TGCAGCGGCGGGACAGGGGCCTACGAGCAGTACTTC. Translation: CSGGTGAYEQYF. V usage is TRBV29-1 and J usage is TRBJ2-7; 10 bases fit TRBD1. Germline CDR1 and CDR2: SQVTM and ANQGSEA. Trimming cost V 7 bases and J 2 bases; bases outside gene matches: 2. This CDR3 has 12 residues.

This clonotype was seen many times. This chain links TRBV7-2 with TRBJ2-5; possibly TRBD2 for D (7 bases). V was shortened by 4 bases and J by 6 bases, with 18 bases between the two germline ends. The CDR3 is made up of 15 amino acids. In germline, CDR1 is SGHTA, CDR2 FQGNSA. The CDR3 reads CASSWGGPQAKTQYF. The CDR3 nucleotides are TGTGCCAGCAGCTGGGGGGGGCCCCAGGCGAAGACCCAGTACTTC.

This clonotype was detected ten times or more. This sequence joins TRBV5-1 and TRBJ2-6, with 8 nucleotides matching TRBD1. Trimming at V came to 3 bases and at J to 3 bases, leaving 5 bases not matched to a gene. The CDR3 has 16 amino acids. Germline-derived CDR1 and CDR2 are SGHRS and YFSETQ. The CDR3 sequence: CASSSRQGSGANVLTF. In nucleotides, the CDR3 is TGCGCCAGCAGCTCCCGACAGGGGAGTGGGGCCAACGTCCTGACTTTC.

The sample holds many counts of this clonotype. The V gene is TRBV7-2, the J gene TRBJ2-7; D gene ambiguous. The CDR3 has 13 residues. The germline V gene has CDR1 SGHTA and CDR2 FQGNSA. V was cut by 6 bases and J by 5 bases, with 14 bases left in between. DNA for the CDR3: TGTGCCAGCAGGCCCCCCCACCGGGACGAGCAGTACTTC. Its translation: CASRPPHRDEQYF.

This clonotype was seen many times. The gene calls are TRBV11-2 and TRBJ2-4; D uncertain. The germline V gene has CDR1 SGHAT and CDR2 FQNNGV. The CDR3 runs to 13 residues. Trimming took off 4 bases at V and 2 bases at J, with 6 bases between the two ends. The chain's CDR3 is CASSSGPKNIQYF. The CDR3 coding sequence is TGTGCCAGCAGCTCGGGTCCCAAAAACATTCAGTACTTC.